The 8 T cell receptor beta chains below come from one sample, sequenced in a study of T cell repertoires in cytomegalovirus infection. These receptors' antigens are unknown. From the reads, TCRdb called clonotypes with MiXCR, one entry per CDR3 protein. This sample carries around 540,000 distinct CDR3 sequences, more than 30% of them seen once, and the ten largest clones take 15% to 20%. The sample consisted of cultured PBMCs, taken from culture after CMV antigen stimulation. The receptors originated from a human donor in good health (CMV status not recorded). Some clones in this sample may be carry-over from other donors' samples.

This clonotype occurred many times. This chain connects TRBV7-2 to TRBJ2-3; 7 bases are a match to TRBD1. The CDR3 is 13 residues long. Per the germline V gene, CDR1 is SGHTA and CDR2 is FQGNSA. The V gene end was trimmed by 5 bases and the J gene end by 8 bases; junction bases not matched to a gene: 7. The CDR3 is CASSPEGGRTQYF. In DNA, the CDR3 is TGTGCCAGCAGCCCAGAAGGGGGCCGTACGCAGTATTTT.

This rearrangement joins TRBV20-1 to TRBJ1-5, with D possibly matching TRBD1 (5 bases). The CDR3 is made up of 15 amino acids. In germline, CDR1 is DFQATT, CDR2 SNEGSKA (reference sequence). V was trimmed by 5 bases and J by 2 bases, leaving 16 bases between them. For the CDR3, the DNA is TGCAGTGCTGCTCGGGGCCCCGGTGGCAATCAGCCCCAGCATTTT. This codes for CSAARGPGGNQPQHF.

A few counts support this clonotype. Written as DNA, the CDR3 is TGTGCCAGCAGCTTAGTACGGGGGGAATCGGGCTATGGCTACACCTTC. It translates to CASSLVRGESGYGYTF. This chain joins TRBV7-2 and TRBJ1-2; D perhaps matches TRBD1 (5 bases). V lost 1 base, J lost 4 bases, and 16 bases lay in between. CDR1 SGHTA and CDR2 FQGNSA come from the germline V gene. The CDR3 sequence is 16 residues long.

The chain has TRBV28 and TRBJ2-1; TRBD2 aligns across 13 bases. V dropped 8 bases and J dropped 6; count of bases not matched to a gene: 4. The CDR3 length is 14 residues. CDR1 and CDR2 (germline): MDHEN, SYDVKM. CDR3 coding DNA: TGTGCCAGCCTTAGACTAGCGGGGGGCAATGAGCAGTTCTTC. It translates to CASLRLAGGNEQFF.

This clonotype was counted a few times. The chain employs TRBV6-1 and TRBJ1-6; 7 bases align to TRBD1. The J segment lost 0 bases and the V segment lost 6 bases, leaving 8 bases of the junction unmatched. Germline V gene lookup returns CDR1 MNHNS and CDR2 SASEGT. The CDR3 runs 17 residues. CDR3 loop: CASSQPTGSSYNSPLHF. The CDR3 bases are TGTGCCAGCAGCCAGCCGACAGGGAGCTCCTATAATTCACCCCTCCACTTT.

The chain links TRBV7-6 to TRBJ1-3, with D unresolved. The CDR3 spans 16 residues. The germline V gene has CDR1 SGHVS and CDR2 FNYEAQ. Trimming removed 0 bases from V and 0 bases from J, with 9 bases in between. The CDR3 DNA sequence: TGTGCCAGCAGCTTAGCCGTGGGGAACTCTGGAAACACCATATATTTT. Translated, it gives CASSLAVGNSGNTIYF.

V is TRBV19 and J is TRBJ2-1; 9 nucleotides align to TRBD2. Trimming at V came to 1 base and at J to 12 bases, leaving 16 bases not matched to a gene. In germline, CDR1 is LNHDA, CDR2 SQIVND (reference sequence). The CDR3 consists of 17 residues. The CDR3 protein is CASSIGGASGTSIRQFF. The CDR3 DNA reads TGTGCCAGTAGTATAGGGGGGGCTAGCGGGACCTCCATAAGGCAGTTCTTC.

This clonotype was detected only a few times. The chain uses TRBV27 and TRBJ2-7; D call uncertain. CDR1 is MNHEY and CDR2 is SMNVEV in the germline V gene (reference sequence). The length of the CDR3 is 13 residues. V dropped 5 bases and J dropped 0 bases, with 8 bases sitting between them. CDR3 bases: TGTGCCAGCAGTAGTGACCCCTCCTACGAGCAGTACGTC. Its translation: CASSSDPSYEQYV.